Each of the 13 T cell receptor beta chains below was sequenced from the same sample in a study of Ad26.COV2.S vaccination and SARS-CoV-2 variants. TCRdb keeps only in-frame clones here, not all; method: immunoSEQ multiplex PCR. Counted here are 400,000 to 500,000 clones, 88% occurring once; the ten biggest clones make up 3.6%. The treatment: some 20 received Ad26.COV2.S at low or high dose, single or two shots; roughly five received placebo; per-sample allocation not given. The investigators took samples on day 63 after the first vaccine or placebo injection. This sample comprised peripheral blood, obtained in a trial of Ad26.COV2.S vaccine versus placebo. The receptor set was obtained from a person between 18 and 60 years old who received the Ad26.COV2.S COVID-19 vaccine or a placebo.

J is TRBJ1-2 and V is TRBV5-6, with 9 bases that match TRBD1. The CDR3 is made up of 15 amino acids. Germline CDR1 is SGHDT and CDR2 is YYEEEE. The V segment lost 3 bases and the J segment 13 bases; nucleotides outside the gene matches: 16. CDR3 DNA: TGTGCCAGCAGCTCTGGAGTAGGGACAGGGCATTTCCTCACCTTC. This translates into CASSSGVGTGHFLTF.

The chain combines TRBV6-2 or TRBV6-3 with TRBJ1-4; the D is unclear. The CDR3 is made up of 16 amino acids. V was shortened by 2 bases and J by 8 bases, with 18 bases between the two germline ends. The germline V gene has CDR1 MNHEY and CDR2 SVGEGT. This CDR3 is CASSYPRFGTGEKLFF. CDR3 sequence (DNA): TGTGCCAGCAGTTACCCCCGGTTCGGCACGGGGGAAAAACTGTTTTTT.

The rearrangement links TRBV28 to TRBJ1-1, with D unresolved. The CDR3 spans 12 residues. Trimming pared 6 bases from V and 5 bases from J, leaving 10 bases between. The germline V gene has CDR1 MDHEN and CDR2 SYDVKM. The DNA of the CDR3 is TGTGCCAGCAGGGCGGTCCGGACTGAAGCTTTCTTT. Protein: CASRAVRTEAFF. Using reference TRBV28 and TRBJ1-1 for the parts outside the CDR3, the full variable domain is DVKVTQSSRYLVKRTGEKVFLECVQDMDHENMFWYRQDPGLGLRLIYFSYDVKMKEKGDIPEGYSVSREKKERFSLILESASTNQTSMYLCASRAVRTEAFFGQGTRLTVV.

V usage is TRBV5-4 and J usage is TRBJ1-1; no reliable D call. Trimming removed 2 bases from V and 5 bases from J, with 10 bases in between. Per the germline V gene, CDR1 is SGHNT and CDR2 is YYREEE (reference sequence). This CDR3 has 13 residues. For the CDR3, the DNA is TGTGCCAGCAGCTTAGACCAGCGGACTGAAGCTTTCTTT. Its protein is CASSLDQRTEAFF.

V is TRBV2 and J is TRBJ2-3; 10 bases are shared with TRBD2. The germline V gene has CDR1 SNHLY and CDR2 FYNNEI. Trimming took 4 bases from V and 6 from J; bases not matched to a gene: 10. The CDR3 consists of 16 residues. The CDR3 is CASSVYSGGSGDTQYF. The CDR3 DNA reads TGTGCCAGCAGTGTATATAGCGGGGGGAGCGGGGATACGCAGTATTTT.

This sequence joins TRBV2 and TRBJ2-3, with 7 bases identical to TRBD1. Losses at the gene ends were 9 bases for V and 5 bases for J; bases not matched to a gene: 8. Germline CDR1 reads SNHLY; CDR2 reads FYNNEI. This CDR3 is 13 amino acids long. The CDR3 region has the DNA TGTGCCAGTACCGACAGGGCGGTAGATACGCAGTATTTT. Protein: CASTDRAVDTQYF.

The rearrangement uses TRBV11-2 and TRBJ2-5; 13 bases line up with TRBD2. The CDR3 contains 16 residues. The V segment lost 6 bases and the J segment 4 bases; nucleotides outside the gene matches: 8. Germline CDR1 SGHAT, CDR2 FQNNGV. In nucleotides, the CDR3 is TGTGCCAGCAGAAAACTAGCGGGGGGGCCTCGAGAGACCCAGTACTTC. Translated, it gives CASRKLAGGPRETQYF.

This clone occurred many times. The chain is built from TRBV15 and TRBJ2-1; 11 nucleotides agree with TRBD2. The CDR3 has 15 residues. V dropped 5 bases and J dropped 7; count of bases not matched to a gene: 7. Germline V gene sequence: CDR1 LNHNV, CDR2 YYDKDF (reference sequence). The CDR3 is CATSPSIAGGNEQFF. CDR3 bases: TGTGCCACCAGCCCCTCAATAGCGGGGGGGAATGAGCAGTTCTTC.

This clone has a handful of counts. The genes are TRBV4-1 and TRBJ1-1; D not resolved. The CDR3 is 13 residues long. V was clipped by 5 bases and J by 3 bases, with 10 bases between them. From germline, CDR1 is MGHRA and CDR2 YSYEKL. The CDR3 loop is CASSSRWDTEAFF. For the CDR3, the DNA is TGCGCCAGCAGCTCTCGGTGGGACACTGAAGCTTTCTTT.

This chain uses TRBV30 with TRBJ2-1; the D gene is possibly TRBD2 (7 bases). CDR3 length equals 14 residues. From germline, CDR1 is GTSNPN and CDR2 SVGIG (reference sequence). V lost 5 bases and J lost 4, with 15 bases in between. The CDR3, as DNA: TGTGCCTGGGCACTGGGGGGGCAGTACAATGAGCAGTTCTTC. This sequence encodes CAWALGGQYNEQFF. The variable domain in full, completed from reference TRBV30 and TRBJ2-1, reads SQTIHQWPATLVQPVGSPLSLECTVEGTSNPNLYWYRQAAGRGLQLLFYSVGIGQISSEVPQNLSASRPQDRQFILSSKKLLLSDSGFYLCAWALGGQYNEQFFGPGTRLTVL.

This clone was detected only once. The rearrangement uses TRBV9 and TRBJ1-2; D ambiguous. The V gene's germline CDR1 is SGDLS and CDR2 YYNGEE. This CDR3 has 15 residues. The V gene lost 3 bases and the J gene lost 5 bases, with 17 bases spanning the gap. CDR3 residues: CASSATSRFQYGYTF. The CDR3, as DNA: TGTGCCAGCAGCGCCACCTCCAGGTTTCAATATGGCTACACCTTC. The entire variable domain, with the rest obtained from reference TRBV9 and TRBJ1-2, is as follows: DSGVTQTPKHLITATGQRVTLRCSPRSGDLSVYWYQQSLDQGLQFLIQYYNGEERAKGNILERFSAQQFPDLHSELNLSSLELGDSALYFCASSATSRFQYGYTFGSGTRLTVV.

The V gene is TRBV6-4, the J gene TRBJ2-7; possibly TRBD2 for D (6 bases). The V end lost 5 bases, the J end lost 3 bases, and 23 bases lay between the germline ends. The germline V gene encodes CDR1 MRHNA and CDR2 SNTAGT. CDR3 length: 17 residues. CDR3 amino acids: CASSCGDRLGHYYEQYF. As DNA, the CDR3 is TGTGCCAGCAGTTGCGGGGATCGGCTAGGCCACTACTACGAGCAGTACTTC.

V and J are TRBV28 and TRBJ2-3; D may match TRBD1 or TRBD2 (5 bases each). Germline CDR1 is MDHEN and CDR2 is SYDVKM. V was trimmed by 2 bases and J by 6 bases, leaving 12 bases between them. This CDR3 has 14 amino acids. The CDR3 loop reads CASSLRGLRDTQYF. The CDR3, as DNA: TGTGCCAGCAGTTTACGGGGCCTCAGGGATACGCAGTATTTT.